This T cell receptor beta chain was observed in a study of shared clonotypes between healthy human individuals. Study results and limitations: Naive subsets, compared against memory subsets, generally had larger estimated richness values.

Regarding this clone: Its antigen is still unknown.

The germline CDR1 and CDR2 sequences are MDHEN and SYDVKM. This CDR3 region has 12 residues. Trimming removed 6 bases at V and 3 bases at J, with 9 bases between. Genomic DNA from each subset was divided evenly over several immunoSEQ plates. Per the original data handling: Filtering was not the same, since immunoSEQ gave junction-only sequences without quality scores. The protocol was immunoSEQ multiplex PCR, while the TCRdb copy is restricted to in-frame clones and leaves out a portion. V and J calls plus clone size are reproduced from that table; the DNA served to infer D and trimming. The sample has approximately 1.5 million clones, under 99% seen once.

The gene calls are TRBV28 and TRBJ2-7, with a possible D match to TRBD2 (5 bases). This sequence originates from a man younger than 40 in good health. Sequencing input: naive CD4+ T cells sorted from blood. The subset was: CD45RA+ positively selected. The chain's CDR3 is CASRIRGYEQYF. The CDR3 DNA is TGTGCCAGCAGAATACGGGGCTACGAGCAGTACTTC. Supplemented by reference TRBV28 and TRBJ2-7, the full variable domain reads DVKVTQSSRYLVKRTGEKVFLECVQDMDHENMFWYRQDPGLGLRLIYFSYDVKMKEKGDIPEGYSVSREKKERFSLILESASTNQTSMYLCASRIRGYEQYFGPGTRLTVT.